This T cell receptor beta chain was recovered during a study of Ad26.COV2.S vaccination and SARS-CoV-2 variants. Study background: It was the COV1001 Ad26.COV2.S trial arm that included the donor.

The treatment is: some 20 received Ad26.COV2.S at low or high dose, single or two shots; about 5 received placebo; per-sample allocation not given. On day 63 after the first injection, vaccine and placebo recipients gave samples. Wuhan-strain spike was delivered by a replication-incompetent Ad26 vector. CDR1 is DFQATT and CDR2 is SNEGSKA in the germline V gene (reference sequence). Trimming stripped 3 bases from V and 2 bases from J, with 7 bases between. The length of the CDR3 is 12 residues. TCRdb's copy holds only in-frame clones and misses some; the assay was immunoSEQ multiplex PCR. Counted here are under 400,000 clones, around 86% occurring once; the ten biggest clones make up about 3.4%.

Source: peripheral blood, taken in a trial of Ad26.COV2.S vaccine versus placebo. The rearrangement uses TRBV20-1 and TRBJ1-2; D remains unclear. This receptor was taken from a person aged 18 to 65 who received the Ad26.COV2.S COVID-19 vaccine or a placebo. This CDR3 reads CSASSGNYGYTF. The CDR3 bases are TGCAGTGCTAGTTCTGGGAACTATGGCTACACCTTC.